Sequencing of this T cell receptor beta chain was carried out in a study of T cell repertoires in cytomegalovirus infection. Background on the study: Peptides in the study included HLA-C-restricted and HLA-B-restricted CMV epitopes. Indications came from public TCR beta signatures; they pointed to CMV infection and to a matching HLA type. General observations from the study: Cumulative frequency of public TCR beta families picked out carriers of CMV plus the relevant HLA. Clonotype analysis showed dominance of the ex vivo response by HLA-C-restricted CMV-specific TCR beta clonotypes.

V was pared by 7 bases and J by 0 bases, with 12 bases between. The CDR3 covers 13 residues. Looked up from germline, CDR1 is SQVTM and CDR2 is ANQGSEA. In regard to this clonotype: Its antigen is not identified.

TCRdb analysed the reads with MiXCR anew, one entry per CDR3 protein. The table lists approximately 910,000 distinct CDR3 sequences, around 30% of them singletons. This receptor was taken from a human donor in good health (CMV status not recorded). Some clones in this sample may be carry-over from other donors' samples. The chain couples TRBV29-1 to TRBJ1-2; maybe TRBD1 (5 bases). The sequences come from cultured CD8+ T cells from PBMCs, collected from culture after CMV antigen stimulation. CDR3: CSARDAANYGYTF. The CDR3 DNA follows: TGCAGCGCGAGGGACGCCGCTAACTATGGCTACACCTTC. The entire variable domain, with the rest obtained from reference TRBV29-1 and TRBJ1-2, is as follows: SAVISQKPSRDICQRGTSLTIQCQVDSQVTMMFWYRQQPGQSLTLIATANQGSEATYESGFVIDKFPISRPNLTFSTLTVSNMSPEDSSIYLCSARDAANYGYTFGSGTRLTVV.